Listed here are 6 T cell receptor beta chains from one sample, sequenced in a study of Tregs in tolerant kidney transplant recipients. Clones were read by immunoSEQ multiplex PCR, and TCRdb kept only the in-frame ones, dropping some. The data show some 68,000 clones, roughly 84% seen once. Sequencing input: CD4+ T cells from blood. These receptors came from a human donor in good health.

CDR3 in amino acids: CASSLTLGPYEAFF. In DNA form, the CDR3 reads TGTGCCAGCAGTCTGACGTTGGGCCCATATGAAGCTTTCTTT. This sequence joins TRBV6-1 and TRBJ1-1, with unresolved D. Germline V CDR1 and CDR2: MNHNS, SASEGT. The V gene lost 5 bases and the J gene lost 7 bases, with 17 bases spanning the gap. CDR3 size: 14 residues.

V is TRBV2 and J is TRBJ1-4; tentative D call: TRBD1 (5 bases). The CDR3 consists of 13 residues. V dropped 4 bases and J dropped 8 bases, with 11 bases sitting between them. The V gene's germline CDR1 is SNHLY and CDR2 FYNNEI. The CDR3 protein is CASSGQGREKLFF. Here the CDR3 DNA reads TGTGCCAGCAGTGGGCAGGGACGGGAAAAACTGTTTTTT.

V and J are TRBV6-5 and TRBJ2-7; D perhaps matches TRBD2 (7 bases). Trimming pared 8 bases from V and 3 bases from J, leaving 20 bases between. This CDR3 spans 15 amino acids. CDR1 and CDR2 from the germline V gene are MNHEY and SVGAGI. CDR3 sequence reads: CASRTRGALNYEQYF. The CDR3 DNA sequence: TGTGCCAGCCGAACCCGGGGGGCCCTCAACTACGAGCAGTACTTC.

V usage is TRBV27 and J usage is TRBJ2-1; 14 bases are a match to TRBD2. Germline trimming cut 3 bases from V and 4 bases from J; bases unmatched to any gene: 8. This CDR3 comprises 18 residues. Germline V CDR1 and CDR2: MNHEY, SMNVEV (reference sequence). The chain's CDR3 is CASSFGLAGGAGYNEQFF. CDR3 in DNA: TGTGCCAGCAGTTTTGGACTAGCGGGGGGAGCGGGGTACAATGAGCAGTTCTTC.

V usage is TRBV7-9 and J usage is TRBJ2-5, with TRBD1 identical over 9 bases. The CDR3 runs 19 residues. J gave up 5 bases and V 6 bases, and 22 bases lay outside the gene matches. In germline, CDR1 is SEHNR, CDR2 FQNEAQ (reference sequence). Written as DNA, the CDR3 is TGTGCCAGCAGTAACGACAGGGGGTGGCCTCCCGGCGTATATGAGACCCAGTACTTC. It yields the protein CASSNDRGWPPGVYETQYF.

The chain recombines TRBV20-1 with TRBJ1-4, with D possibly being TRBD1 (5 bases). V was pared by 5 bases and J by 8 bases, with 9 bases between. The CDR3 has 11 residues. The germline gives CDR1 DFQATT, CDR2 SNEGSKA (reference sequence). CDR3 bases: TGCAGTGCTCGGAGGGACGAAAAACTGTTTTTT. Translating it yields CSARRDEKLFF.